The sequence of this T cell receptor (beta chain) was determined in a study of Graves' ophthalmopathy and Graves' hyperthyroidism. Overall study: Blood was drawn at initial diagnosis, before any treatment. General study points: Distinction of ophthalmopathy from stable hyperthyroidism by a 13-signature model reached about 87% sensitivity and 81.08% specificity.

Worth noting for this clonotype: What it binds is not known.

For repertoire sequencing, the TCR beta CDR3 regions were amplified from RNA transcripts. Investigators did first-round RT-PCR with HTBI primers, then second-round multiplex PCR. TCRdb used MiXCR to reprocess the multiplex PCR reads, holding one entry per CDR3 protein. This table holds 350,000 to 400,000 distinct CDR3 sequences, less than 20% found once. Stable hyperthyroidism referred to disease that showed no ophthalmopathy within 18 months of follow-up. The CDR3 spans 15 residues. Germline CDR1 and CDR2: MNHEY and SVGAGI. V was trimmed by 4 bases and J by 2 bases, leaving 14 bases between them. This TCR was recovered from a woman between 18 and 29 years old with stable Graves' hyperthyroidism. The sample was peripheral blood. V is TRBV6-5 and J is TRBJ2-5; perhaps TRBD2 as D (5 bases). In DNA, the CDR3 is TGTGCCAGCAGTTCCCGCCGGGGTCCACAAGAGACCCAGTACTTC. It yields the protein CASSSRRGPQETQYF.